One and the same sample provided the 32 T cell receptor beta chains below, sequenced in a study of neoadjuvant anti-PD-1 for oral cavity cancer. Clones were read by immunoSEQ multiplex PCR, and TCRdb kept only the in-frame ones, dropping some. The sample yields fewer than 90,000 clones, under 90% seen once. This specimen consisted of PBMCs, obtained before nivolumab (anti-PD-1) treatment. These receptor sequences come from a person aged 35-79 years with oral cavity squamous cell carcinoma.

This sequence joins TRBV5-1 and TRBJ2-7, with TRBD1 identical over 11 bases. Looked up from germline, CDR1 is SGHRS and CDR2 is YFSETQ. The CDR3 is made up of 15 amino acids. V lost 4 bases, J lost 4 bases, and 7 bases stayed unmatched. Here the CDR3 DNA reads TGCGCCAGCAGCCCCGGACAGGGGGCAGCTTACGAGCAGTACTTC. This encodes CASSPGQGAAYEQYF.

The rearrangement joins TRBV2 to TRBJ2-1; 13 nucleotides line up with TRBD2. The germline V gene has CDR1 SNHLY and CDR2 FYNNEI. This CDR3 spans 15 amino acids. Trimming removed 3 bases from V and 7 bases from J; junction bases left unmatched: 3. CDR3 bases: TGTGCCAGCAGTGAGTTGGGACTAGCGGGAAATGAGCAGTTCTTC. Translating gives CASSELGLAGNEQFF.

This sequence joins TRBV30 and TRBJ1-1, with D possibly being TRBD1 (5 bases). The germline V gene encodes CDR1 GTSNPN and CDR2 SVGIG (reference sequence). Trimming cost V 2 bases and J 10 bases, with 14 bases left between them. The CDR3 contains 12 residues. The CDR3 sequence is CAWSPDVGGAFF. The CDR3 DNA reads as TGTGCCTGGAGTCCGGATGTGGGGGGAGCTTTCTTT.

The rearrangement uses TRBV7-3 and TRBJ2-2; no firm D call. This CDR3 is built from 14 residues. Trimming pared 1 base from V and 4 bases from J, leaving 7 bases between. CDR1 and CDR2 from the germline V gene are SGHTA and FQGTGA. CDR3 coding DNA: TGTGCCAGCAGCTTAATGGGTCCCACCGGGGAGCTGTTTTTT. Translation: CASSLMGPTGELFF. The whole variable domain, filled in from reference TRBV7-3 and TRBJ2-2, reads GAGVSQTPSNKVTEKGKYVELRCDPISGHTALYWYRQSLGQGPEFLIYFQGTGAADDSGLPNDRFFAVRPEGSVSTLKIQRTERGDSAVYLCASSLMGPTGELFFGEGSRLTVL.

The CDR3 loop reads CASSYSYRGGNQPQHF. The DNA of the CDR3 is TGTGCCAGCAGTTACTCGTACAGGGGAGGCAATCAGCCCCAGCATTTT. The chain uses TRBV6-5 and TRBJ1-5; TRBD1 agrees at 7 bases. Germline CDR1 is MNHEY and CDR2 is SVGAGI. This CDR3 comprises 16 residues. J was trimmed by 2 bases and V by 0 bases; bases with no gene match: 4.

The chain carries TRBV6-5 and TRBJ2-7, with a possible D match to TRBD1 (6 bases). This CDR3 has 13 amino acids. V gave up 6 bases and J gave up 3 bases, with 12 bases separating them. Germline loops: CDR1 MNHEY, CDR2 SVGAGI. The CDR3 DNA reads TGTGCCAGCAGACTCGGACAGCTCTACGAGCAGTACTTC. It codes for CASRLGQLYEQYF.

The gene calls are TRBV6-1 and TRBJ2-7; D possibly uses TRBD1 or TRBD2 (5 bases each). Germline CDR1 is MNHNS and CDR2 is SASEGT. V lost 6 bases and J 3 bases, leaving 18 bases between the germline ends. The CDR3 is 15 amino acids. The CDR3 DNA follows: TGTGCCAGCAGGGGGGTAGGGGCCGCCTTCTACGAGCAGTACTTC. This gives the protein CASRGVGAAFYEQYF.

This chain connects TRBV2 to TRBJ1-2, with D possibly TRBD1 on 6 matching bases. V dropped 6 bases and J dropped 0 bases, with 23 bases sitting between them. Germline assignment: CDR1 SNHLY and CDR2 FYNNEI. The CDR3 covers 18 residues. The CDR3 coding sequence is TGTGCCAGCAGGGACGTATGGGTTACAGGGTCGACTAACTATGGCTACACCTTC. Its protein is CASRDVWVTGSTNYGYTF.

The chain combines TRBV5-1 with TRBJ2-5; D is perhaps TRBD2 (5 bases). The CDR3 totals 14 residues. Trimming shortened V by 0 bases and J by 5 bases, and 11 bases separated the two germline ends. Germline V gene lookup returns CDR1 SGHRS and CDR2 YFSETQ. The CDR3 DNA follows: TGCGCCAGCAGCTTGGGCGCCCAGCGGGAGACCCAGTACTTC. Translated: CASSLGAQRETQYF. The full variable domain, in which reference TRBV5-1 and TRBJ2-5 provide the parts outside the CDR3, is KAGVTQTPRYLIKTRGQQVTLSCSPISGHRSVSWYQQTPGQGLQFLFEYFSETQRNKGNFPGRFSGRQFSNSRSEMNVSTLELGDSALYLCASSLGAQRETQYFGPGTRLLVL.

The chain recombines TRBV7-9 with TRBJ1-2; 10 positions match TRBD1. The CDR3 is 15 amino acids. Germline V gene lookup returns CDR1 SEHNR and CDR2 FQNEAQ (reference sequence). The V and J ends lost 6 bases and 7 bases, in that order; junction bases with no gene match: 11. CDR3 nucleotides: TGTGCCAGCAGAAATCCGGGACAGGGGACGGCTGGCTACACCTTC. Its protein product is CASRNPGQGTAGYTF.

The chain combines TRBV11-2 with TRBJ2-2; 7 bases are shared with TRBD1. The CDR3 runs 15 residues. Germline CDR1 is SGHAT and CDR2 is FQNNGV. V lost 8 bases, J lost 0 bases, and 6 bases stayed unmatched. Written as DNA, the CDR3 is TGTGCCAGCTTGAAGACAGGGTCGAACACCGGGGAGCTGTTTTTT. It is translated as CASLKTGSNTGELFF.

The rearrangement uses TRBV7-8 and TRBJ2-7; 9 bases agree with TRBD2. Germline CDR1 and CDR2: SGHVS and FQNEAQ. The CDR3 has 16 amino acids. J gave up 3 bases and V 1 base, and 7 bases lay outside the gene matches. CDR3 amino acids: CASSLVILAGNYEQYF. The CDR3, as DNA: TGTGCCAGCAGCTTAGTGATCCTAGCGGGAAACTACGAGCAGTACTTC.

The chain has TRBV6-1 and TRBJ2-1; 8 bases match TRBD2. Germline loops: CDR1 MNHNS, CDR2 SASEGT. This CDR3 has 16 residues. Unmatched junction bases numbered 9, after V lost 1 base and J lost 7 bases. CDR3 loop: CASSEGWREEGNEQFF. The CDR3 DNA sequence: TGTGCCAGCAGTGAAGGTTGGCGGGAGGAGGGGAATGAGCAGTTCTTC.

V is TRBV18 and J is TRBJ1-5; TRBD1 agrees at 9 bases. Germline CDR1 reads KGHSH; CDR2 reads LQKENI. The CDR3 has 14 residues. The V and J ends lost 4 bases and 4 bases, in that order; junction bases with no gene match: 2. This CDR3 reads CASSQGTGNQPQHF. The CDR3 coding sequence is TGTGCCAGCTCACAAGGGACAGGGAATCAGCCCCAGCATTTT.

The chain is built from TRBV11-2 and TRBJ2-2, with D perhaps matching TRBD1 or TRBD2 (5 bases each). The germline V gene encodes CDR1 SGHAT and CDR2 FQNNGV. Trimming stripped 5 bases from V and 7 bases from J, with 17 bases between. The CDR3 totals 15 residues. The chain's CDR3 is CASSPLRGANGELFF. The DNA of the CDR3 is TGTGCCAGCAGCCCCCTCCGGGGCGCAAACGGGGAGCTGTTTTTT.

This clone showed up just once. The J gene is TRBJ1-1, the V gene TRBV18, with D perhaps matching TRBD1 (6 bases). Between the trimmed V and J ends, which lost 3 bases and 4 bases, there was a span of 9 bases. Per the germline V gene, CDR1 is KGHSH and CDR2 is LQKENI. This CDR3 has 13 amino acids. The CDR3 sequence is CASSPLQGTEAFF. The CDR3 coding sequence is TGTGCCAGCTCACCCCTACAGGGCACTGAAGCTTTCTTT.

The sample holds a few counts of this clone. The genes are TRBV30 and TRBJ1-2, with D maybe TRBD1 (5 bases). CDR3 length: 15 residues. V shed 4 bases and J shed 2 bases, with 17 bases lying between them. Germline-derived CDR1 and CDR2 are GTSNPN and SVGIG (reference sequence). The CDR3 here is CAWTLGGAGNYGYTF. The CDR3 nucleotides are TGTGCCTGGACCCTAGGAGGGGCTGGGAACTATGGCTACACCTTC.

The rearrangement uses TRBV5-1 and TRBJ2-7; D remains unclear. The germline V and J ends were trimmed by 0 bases and 0 bases, with 10 bases remaining between them. Germline V gene lookup returns CDR1 SGHRS and CDR2 YFSETQ. This CDR3 has 15 residues. CDR3 bases: TGCGCCAGCAGCTTGGCAGAATCTTTCTCCTACGAGCAGTACTTC. Amino acid sequence: CASSLAESFSYEQYF.

The rearrangement links TRBV7-6 to TRBJ2-5; TRBD2 agrees at 11 bases. The V gene's germline CDR1 is SGHVS and CDR2 FNYEAQ. V shed 0 bases and J 8 bases; nucleotides not matched to a gene: 8. CDR3 length equals 16 residues. CDR3 loop: CASSLAASGRKRTQYF. The CDR3 bases are TGTGCCAGCAGCTTAGCGGCTAGCGGGAGGAAGAGAACCCAGTACTTC.

This clone was seen just once. The chain employs TRBV7-9 and TRBJ2-3, with 7 bases fitting TRBD1. The length of the CDR3 is 17 residues. From germline, CDR1 is SEHNR and CDR2 FQNEAQ (reference sequence). Trimming cost V 1 base and J 6 bases; bases outside gene matches: 13. This CDR3 reads CASSLDRGGGWPDTQYF. For the CDR3, the DNA is TGTGCCAGCAGCTTAGATCGAGGGGGCGGGTGGCCGGATACGCAGTATTTT.

The rearrangement links TRBV10-3 to TRBJ2-3; TRBD1 is a possible D gene (5 bases). This CDR3 spans 12 amino acids. Trimming left V 7 bases short and J 4 bases short, with 9 bases between. Per germline, CDR1 ENHRY and CDR2 SYGVKD. CDR3 in amino acids: CAINTGADTQYF. Here the CDR3 DNA reads TGTGCCATCAATACAGGAGCAGATACGCAGTATTTT.

The J gene is TRBJ2-1, the V gene TRBV5-1, with D maybe TRBD2 (5 bases). CDR1 SGHRS and CDR2 YFSETQ come from the germline V gene. V was clipped by 2 bases and J by 2 bases, with 14 bases between them. The CDR3 contains 16 residues. CDR3 in DNA: TGCGCCAGCAGCTTTTTAGAGGGAACGACCTACAATGAGCAGTTCTTC. Protein product: CASSFLEGTTYNEQFF.

The genes are TRBV9 and TRBJ2-5; no firm D call. V shed 0 bases and J shed 5 bases, with 14 bases lying between them. The CDR3 has 15 residues. Germline V gene lookup returns CDR1 SGDLS and CDR2 YYNGEE. The CDR3 protein is CASSVGAVGYETQYF. The CDR3 nucleotides read TGTGCCAGCAGCGTAGGGGCCGTAGGGTACGAGACCCAGTACTTC.

V and J are TRBV5-6 and TRBJ2-4; no reliable D call. The CDR3 extends over 15 amino acids. From germline, CDR1 is SGHDT and CDR2 YYEEEE. The V gene lost 4 bases and the J gene lost 1 base, with 12 bases spanning the gap. This chain's CDR3 is CASSPRGGAKNIQYF. Here the CDR3 DNA reads TGTGCCAGCAGCCCTCGTGGTGGGGCCAAAAACATTCAGTACTTC.

This chain links TRBV15 with TRBJ1-1, with D maybe TRBD1 (5 bases). Germline CDR1 LNHNV, CDR2 YYDKDF (reference sequence). V was trimmed by 3 bases and J by 1 base, leaving 12 bases between them. The CDR3 runs 15 residues. The CDR3 protein is CATSRGPTANTEAFF. CDR3 coding DNA: TGTGCCACCAGCAGGGGACCGACAGCGAACACTGAAGCTTTCTTT. The variable domain in full, with the rest retrieved from reference TRBV15 and TRBJ1-1, is DAMVIQNPRYQVTQFGKPVTLSCSQTLNHNVMYWYQQKSSQAPKLLFHYYDKDFNNEADTPDNFQSRRPNTSFCFLDIRSPGLGDTAMYLCATSRGPTANTEAFFGQGTRLTVV.

The genes are TRBV2 and TRBJ2-4, with D perhaps matching TRBD2 (6 bases). The V end was cut by 6 bases, the J end by 7 bases, with 16 bases between. CDR3 length: 14 residues. Per the germline V gene, CDR1 is SNHLY and CDR2 is FYNNEI. CDR3 in amino acids: CASREGTSRNIQYF. As DNA, the CDR3 is TGTGCCAGCAGGGAGGGCACCTCGAGGAACATTCAGTACTTC.

The chain links TRBV5-1 to TRBJ2-7; the match to TRBD1 covers 9 bases. The CDR3 totals 15 residues. Germline V lookup: CDR1 SGHRS, CDR2 YFSETQ. J lost 4 bases, V lost 1 base, and 6 bases had no gene match. CDR3 nucleotide sequence: TGCGCCAGCAGCTTGTTTCAGGGACAGGGATACGAGCAGTACTTC. It codes for CASSLFQGQGYEQYF.

This sequence joins TRBV5-6 and TRBJ1-4, with D unclear. Deletions cut 0 bases from V and 6 bases from J, with 12 bases between. This CDR3 comprises 15 residues. Germline lookup yields CDR1 SGHDT and CDR2 YYEEEE. CDR3: CASSLGARVDEKLFF. CDR3 sequence (DNA): TGTGCCAGCAGCTTGGGGGCTCGGGTAGATGAAAAACTGTTTTTT. The full variable domain, in which reference TRBV5-6 and TRBJ1-4 provide the parts outside the CDR3, is DAGVTQSPTHLIKTRGQQVTLRCSPKSGHDTVSWYQQALGQGPQFIFQYYEEEERQRGNFPDRFSGHQFPNYSSELNVNALLLGDSALYLCASSLGARVDEKLFFGSGTQLSVL.

The V gene is TRBV11-3, the J gene TRBJ2-7, with TRBD2 matching over 8 bases. Per the germline V gene, CDR1 is SGHNT and CDR2 is YENEEA. The V and J ends lost 3 bases and 5 bases, in that order; junction bases with no gene match: 3. The CDR3 sequence is 13 residues long. DNA of the CDR3: TGTGCCAGCAGCTTCGGGGGGGCAGACGAGCAGTACTTC. Protein: CASSFGGADEQYF.

The chain carries TRBV10-1 and TRBJ2-1; unclear D gene. From germline, CDR1 is WNHNN and CDR2 SYGVQD (reference sequence). Trimming took off 0 bases at V and 7 bases at J, with 7 bases between the two ends. This CDR3 contains 13 residues. The CDR3 bases are TGCGCCAGCAGTGAGTCTCAGCGTAATGAGCAGTTCTTC. Protein sequence: CASSESQRNEQFF.

The J gene is TRBJ2-2, the V gene TRBV7-2, with unresolved D. Germline V gives CDR1 SGHTA, CDR2 FQGNSA. This CDR3 comprises 12 residues. Trimming took 5 bases from V and 7 from J, leaving 8 bases between them. In DNA form, the CDR3 reads TGTGCCAGCAGCCCTTACATCGGGGAGCTGTTTTTT. The encoded protein is CASSPYIGELFF.

CDR3 residues: CASSEETGTSAQYF. In DNA, the CDR3 is TGTGCCAGCAGTGAGGAGACCGGGACTAGCGCGCAGTATTTT. This sequence joins TRBV2 and TRBJ2-3; 10 nucleotides line up with TRBD2. Germline loops: CDR1 SNHLY, CDR2 FYNNEI. Germline trimming cut 3 bases from V and 10 bases from J; bases unmatched to any gene: 7. The CDR3 runs to 14 residues.